This TCR beta chain originates from a study of blood T cells in healthy people across ages. Overall study results and limits: Observed TCR beta diversity showed a strong correlation with the percentage of naive T cells as measured by flow cytometry. In older individuals, TCR beta diversity per million T cells was lower, falling roughly linearly with age.

Then a second PCR, running roughly 7 to 11 cycles, was carried out with a sample-barcoded 5' primer and a J-beta primer mix. Each CDR3 protein gets one entry after TCRdb re-called the 5' RACE reads with MiXCR. The repertoire consists of about 510,000 distinct CDR3 sequences, with about 28% occurring once and the leading ten covering under 4.5%. In the case of this clonotype: Its antigen is not known.

The CDR3 runs to 20 residues. Trimming took 7 bases from V and 9 from J; bases not matched to a gene: 29. Germline CDR1 SGHTA, CDR2 FQGNSA. This same sample was also part of a study on T cells of mothers and their children. That work adds: Per child, about 2.8 million TCR beta CDR3 reads were obtained, against over 8.5 million per mother. Thymic selection molds TCR recombination products alike in related and unrelated pairs.

This TCR was recovered from a boy aged 2 to 10 in good health. The J gene is TRBJ2-3, the V gene TRBV7-2; the match to TRBD2 covers 9 bases. Sequenced material: blood. The CDR3 bases are TGTGCCAGCATCCAGCGGCGGCGGGGGGGCGGAACAATCTTTTGGAGCACGCAGTATTTT. Amino acids: CASIQRRRGGGTIFWSTQYF.